This TCR beta chain was recovered during a study of control samples from healthy donors and cancer patients. The CDR3 is 11 residues long. This clone was observed once. Sequencing was performed with immunoSEQ multiplex PCR; in TCRdb, only in-frame clones are kept and a portion is missing. The sample carries roughly 450,000 clones, 90% recorded once. The receptor comes from a man between 35 and 55 years old with head and neck cancer. Sequencing was performed on PBMCs. This chain joins TRBV21-1 and TRBJ1-2. TRBV21-1 is a known pseudogene. CDR3 sequence: CASSKKIGYTF. The CDR3 DNA reads as TGTGCCAGCAGCAAAAAGATTGGCTACACCTTC.